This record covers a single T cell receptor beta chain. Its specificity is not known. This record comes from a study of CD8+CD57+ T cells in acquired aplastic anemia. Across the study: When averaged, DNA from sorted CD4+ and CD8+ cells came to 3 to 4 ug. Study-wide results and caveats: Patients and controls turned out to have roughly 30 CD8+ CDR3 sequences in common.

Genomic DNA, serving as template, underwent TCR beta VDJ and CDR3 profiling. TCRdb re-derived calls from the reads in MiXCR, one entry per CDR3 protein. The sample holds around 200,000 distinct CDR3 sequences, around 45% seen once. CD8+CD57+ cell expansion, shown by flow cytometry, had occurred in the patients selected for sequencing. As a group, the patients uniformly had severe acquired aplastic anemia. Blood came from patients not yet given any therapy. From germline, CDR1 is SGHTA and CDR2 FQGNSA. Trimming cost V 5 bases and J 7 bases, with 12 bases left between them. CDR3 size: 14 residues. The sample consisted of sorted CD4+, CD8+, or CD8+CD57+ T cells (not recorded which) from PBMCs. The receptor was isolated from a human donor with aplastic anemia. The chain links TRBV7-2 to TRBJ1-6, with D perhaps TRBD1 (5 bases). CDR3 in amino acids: CASSPGVANSPLHF. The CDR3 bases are TGTGCCAGCAGCCCGGGGGTAGCGAATTCACCCCTCCACTTT.